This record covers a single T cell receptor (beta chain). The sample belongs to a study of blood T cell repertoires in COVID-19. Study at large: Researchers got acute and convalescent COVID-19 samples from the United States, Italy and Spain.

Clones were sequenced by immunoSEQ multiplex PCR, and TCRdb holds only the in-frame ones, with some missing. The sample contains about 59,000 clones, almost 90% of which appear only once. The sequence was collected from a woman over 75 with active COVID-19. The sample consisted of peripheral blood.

The CDR3 sequence is CASSFRAGTGNTEAFF. The CDR3 DNA reads as TGTGCCAGCAGCTTTCGGGCCGGGACAGGGAACACTGAAGCTTTCTTT. This chain joins TRBV7-8 and TRBJ1-1, with 8 bases matching TRBD1. V was clipped by 3 bases and J by 1 base; unmatched bases: 7. Germline V gene lookup returns CDR1 SGHVS and CDR2 FQNEAQ. The CDR3 sequence is 16 residues long.